A selection of T cell receptor beta chains follows, all from one sample in a study of shared clonotypes between healthy human individuals. Assay: immunoSEQ multiplex PCR; the TCRdb copy retains only in-frame clones and omits some. The profile shows about 690,000 clones, 90% of them singletons. The sample comprised memory CD8+ T cells from PBMCs. The receptors were gathered from a man aged 18-30 years in good health. Some clones in this sample may be carry-over from other donors' samples. Both conserved end residues are part of each CDR3. Fields, in order: J gene, D gene, clone size, V gene, CDR3 DNA, CDR3 protein. D genes are given only for firm matches. Size is stated for part of the rows, as once, few or many counts, or as a class when the clone is expanded.

TRBJ1-2 . . TRBV7-9 TGTGCCAGCAGCTTAAGCAGCCCCCGACGGGGGGACTACACCTTC CASSLSSPRRGDYTF
TRBJ2-1 . . TRBV28 TGTGCCAGCAGTTTATCCGGCTCCTACAATGAGCAGTTCTTC CASSLSGSYNEQFF
TRBJ2-7 . . TRBV6-1 TGTGCCAGCAGTGAATGGGCAGGCTCCTCGAACTACGAGCAGTACTTC CASSEWAGSSNYEQYF
TRBJ2-3 . once TRBV27 TGTGCCAGCAGTTCCCCCTCTCCCCCGCAGTATTTT CASSSPSPPQYF
TRBJ2-7 . . TRBV6-6 TGTGCCAGCAGTAAAACTCTAGAGTTTGTCTACGAGCAGTACTTC CASSKTLEFVYEQYF
TRBJ2-7 TRBD2 . TRBV9 TGTGCCAGCAGCGTAGGCCCCAGGTTGGCGGGAGGCAACGAGCAGTACTTC CASSVGPRLAGGNEQYF
TRBJ2-7 TRBD1 . TRBV7-9 TGTGCCAGCAGCCCCGAAGGGACAGGCGTCTACGAGCAGTACTTC CASSPEGTGVYEQYF
TRBJ1-2 . . TRBV9 TGTGCCAGCAGCGTAGGAGTTTCTTGGAGTGGTGGCTACACCTTC CASSVGVSWSGGYTF
TRBJ1-3 . . TRBV19 TGTGCCAGTTGCTCCCTACACGTCTCTGGAAACACCATATATTTT CASCSLHVSGNTIYF
TRBJ2-5 TRBD1 . TRBV29-1 TGCAGCGTTCTGCTCGGGGACAGGACCCCCCAAGAGACCCAGTACTTC CSVLLGDRTPQETQYF
TRBJ2-5 TRBD1 . TRBV7-6 TGTGCCAGCAGCCAGACGACAGGGGACCAAGAGACCCAGTACTTC CASSQTTGDQETQYF
TRBJ1-1 . . TRBV15 TGTGCCACCAGTATCTTAGGGGGGAACACTGAAGCTTTCTTT CATSILGGNTEAFF
TRBJ1-3 . . TRBV7-8 TGTGCCAGCAGCGTATGGCCACAGGAAAACTCTGGAAACACCATATATTTT CASSVWPQENSGNTIYF
TRBJ1-4 . . TRBV5-6 TGTGCCAGCGGAGGGTTTACTACTAATGAAAAACTGTTTTTT CASGGFTTNEKLFF
TRBJ1-2 TRBD1 . TRBV10-3 TGTGCCATCAATCGGGACAGGGCGGCCGGTGGCTACACCTTC CAINRDRAAGGYTF
TRBJ1-5 . . TRBV27 TGTGCCAGCAGTCCCTTCCCGTACGGGGCCCCTAATCAGCCCCAGCATTTT CASSPFPYGAPNQPQHF
TRBJ2-1 TRBD2 . TRBV27 TGTGCCAGCAGCATTAGCGGGAGGGCTCGGGATGAGCAGTTCTTC CASSISGRARDEQFF
TRBJ1-2 TRBD1 . TRBV19 TGTGCCAGTAGCCCCGGGACAGTAGGCTACACCTTC CASSPGTVGYTF
TRBJ1-5 TRBD1 . TRBV7-2 TGTGCCAGCAGCTTAGAACAGGGGGTTATTCAGCCCCAGCATTTT CASSLEQGVIQPQHF
TRBJ2-3 TRBD2 . TRBV28 TGTGCCAGCAGTTTAGGAACCAGCGGGGCCATTGATACGCAGTATTTT CASSLGTSGAIDTQYF
TRBJ1-1 . . TRBV10-3 TGTGCCATCAGTGAGTCAAGGGTCAGTAGCACTGAAGCTTTCTTT CAISESRVSSTEAFF
TRBJ2-1 . . TRBV27 TGTGCCAGCAGTTACCGGGGCCCTAAGAATGAGCAGTTCTTC CASSYRGPKNEQFF
TRBJ1-3 . once TRBV11-2 TGTGCCAGCAGTCCCAGGGGTGGCACAACCCTAAACTCTGGAAACACCATATATTTT CASSPRGGTTLNSGNTIYF
TRBJ1-5 . . TRBV27 TGTGCCAGCAGTTTAACCGGGCTCAATCAGCCCCAGCATTTT CASSLTGLNQPQHF
TRBJ1-2 . . TRBV25-1 TGTGCCAGCAGTGGACTGCGGGGGAACTATGGCTACACCTTC CASSGLRGNYGYTF
TRBJ1-1 TRBD1 . TRBV7-9 TGTGCCAGCAGCTACGGGACAGCCTATGAAGCTTTCTTT CASSYGTAYEAFF
TRBJ1-1 . . TRBV7-9 TGTGCCAGCCTCCGGATAATTCGCCTCAAGAACACTGAAGCTTTCTTT CASLRIIRLKNTEAFF
TRBJ1-1 . . TRBV7-8 TGTGCCAGCAGCTTAAGAGAGGGGCCGAACACTGAAGCTTTCTTT CASSLREGPNTEAFF
TRBJ2-7 . . TRBV19 TGTGCCAGTAGTGGGGGCCTTTTCTCCTACGAGCAGTACTTC CASSGGLFSYEQYF
TRBJ2-3 . . TRBV29-1 TGCAGCGTTGAAGTACCCCTCAGGTACCTCAGCACAGATACGCAGTATTTT CSVEVPLRYLSTDTQYF
TRBJ2-1 . . TRBV5-3 TGTGCCAGAAGCTTCAGGGGTAAGCCAGGCGAGCAGTTCTTC CARSFRGKPGEQFF
TRBJ2-7 . . TRBV5-1 TGCGCCAGCAGCTTGTGGCCAGGGACGAACTACGAGCAGTACTTC CASSLWPGTNYEQYF
TRBJ2-5 . . TRBV29-1 TGCAGCGCGTGGGGCTATCCCCAAGAGACCCAGTACTTC CSAWGYPQETQYF
TRBJ1-2 . many TRBV4-1 TGCGCCAGCAGCCAAGGGGTGGCCGGGGCGGGCTACACCTTC CASSQGVAGAGYTF
TRBJ1-2 . . TRBV9 TGTGCCAGCAGCGTCCGATCAGAAATAACAGGGAGCGAAGGCTACACCTTC CASSVRSEITGSEGYTF
TRBJ2-2 TRBD2 . TRBV4-1 TGCGCCAGCAGCCACCGGACTAGCGGGAGGGTTAGTCCCGGGGAGCTGTTTTTT CASSHRTSGRVSPGELFF
TRBJ1-5 . once TRBV5-6 TGTGCCAGCAGCGCGTCCCTAGGCGAGCATCAGCCCCAGCATTTT CASSASLGEHQPQHF
TRBJ1-4 . . TRBV7-9 TGTGCCAGCAGCTCCCGAGAGTCCCCAACTAATGAAAAACTGTTTTTT CASSSRESPTNEKLFF
TRBJ2-5 . . TRBV9 TGTGCCAGCAGCGCCCAGGGGTTACAAGAGACCCAGTACTTC CASSAQGLQETQYF
TRBJ1-4 . . TRBV7-9 TGTGCCAGCAGCTTACTAGGGACTAATGAAAAACTGTTTTTT CASSLLGTNEKLFF
TRBJ2-5 . . TRBV4-1 TGCGCCAGCAGTGAGGAAGGCGGGACTGAGACCCAGTACTTC CASSEEGGTETQYF
TRBJ2-1 TRBD1 . TRBV19 TGTGCCAGTACGGACGACAGGGCCTCGTACAATGAGCAGTTCTTC CASTDDRASYNEQFF
TRBJ2-2 . . TRBV9 TGTGCCAGCAGCGTAGTCCCGGGAGCGAACACCGGGGAGCTGTTTTTT CASSVVPGANTGELFF
TRBJ1-3 . . TRBV7-9 TGTGCCAGCAGTTCCGGACCGGCCCCCAGTAACACCATATATTTT CASSSGPAPSNTIYF
TRBJ2-7 TRBD2 . TRBV6-5 TGTGCCAGCAGTACTCCGGGACTAGACTCCTACGAGCAGTACTTC CASSTPGLDSYEQYF
TRBJ1-5 TRBD1 . TRBV27 TGTGCCAGCAGTAAAACAGGGGGCGAACCTATACCCCAAAATCAGCCCCAGCATTTT CASSKTGGEPIPQNQPQHF
TRBJ1-2 . . TRBV13 TGTGCCAGCAGCCACCGGACAGTACTCCTTTCTAACTATGGCTACACCTTC CASSHRTVLLSNYGYTF
TRBJ1-5 . . TRBV10-1 TGCGCCAGCAGTGACGGGAATCAGCCCCAGCATTTT CASSDGNQPQHF
TRBJ2-7 . once TRBV28 TGTGCCAGCAGTCTTGACATATCCTACGAGCAGTACTTC CASSLDISYEQYF
TRBJ2-7 . . TRBV11-2 TGTGCCAGCACCTCTTCGGGACATAGCTCCTACGAGCAGTACTTC CASTSSGHSSYEQYF
TRBJ1-1 . . TRBV19 TGTGCCAGTAGCTGGGGCACTGAAGCTTTCTTT CASSWGTEAFF
TRBJ2-6 TRBD1 . TRBV11-2 TGTGCCAGCAGCCAGGGTACAGGGGGTCGGGGGGCCAACGTCCTGACTTTC CASSQGTGGRGANVLTF
TRBJ1-3 . . TRBV5-6 TGTGCCAGCAGCTTGTTAGTAGAGCCCGGAAACACCATATATTTT CASSLLVEPGNTIYF
TRBJ2-7 . . TRBV2 TGTTCCGGCGGGGGCGGCCCCTACGAGCAGTACTTC CSGGGGPYEQYF
TRBJ2-7 . . TRBV28 TGTGCCAGCAGAAAACTTGGGCCTGGCTACATCGAGCAGTACTTC CASRKLGPGYIEQYF
TRBJ1-2 . . TRBV9 TGTGCCAGCAGCGTAGCGCGAGGACATTCAAACCCTAACTATGGCTACACCTTC CASSVARGHSNPNYGYTF